This T cell receptor (beta chain) was obtained from a study of Graves' ophthalmopathy and Graves' hyperthyroidism. CDR1 is MNHEY, CDR2 SMNVEV, per germline (reference sequence). The CDR3 is 18 amino acids. The V gene end was trimmed by 5 bases and the J gene end by 0 bases; junction bases not matched to a gene: 10. This clonotype was picked up many times. Amplified TCR beta CDR3 regions were obtained using RNA transcripts as template. Investigators did first-round RT-PCR with HTBI primers, then second-round multiplex PCR. TCRdb itself ran the multiplex PCR reads through MiXCR, one entry per CDR3 protein. Here the sample spans about 500,000 distinct CDR3 sequences, roughly an eighth being singletons.

This chain links TRBV27 with TRBJ2-7; 13 bases map to TRBD2. The specimen was blood. The receptor's source is a young woman with Graves' ophthalmopathy. CDR3 in DNA: TGTGCCAGCAGTGGCAGGGTGGGGACTAGCGGGGACTCCTACGAGCAGTACTTC. It codes for CASSGRVGTSGDSYEQYF.